This is a list of T cell receptor beta chains from one sample in a study of blood T cell repertoires in COVID-19. Measured with immunoSEQ multiplex PCR; TCRdb has only the in-frame clones, and not every one. The sample holds fewer than 400,000 clones, roughly 90% seen once. Sequencing input: PBMCs or T cells enriched from blood (not recorded which). The receptors were sampled from a woman younger than 45 who had been exposed to COVID-19. Both conserved end residues are part of each CDR3. Fields, in order: clone size, D gene, J gene, V gene, CDR3 DNA, CDR3 protein. D genes are given only for firm matches. Only part of the rows carry a size: once, few, many, or a class if the clone is expanded.

.,.,TRBJ2-7,TRBV11-2,TGTGCCAGCAGCCGGTTGACAGCAGTCTACGAGCAGTACTTC,CASSRLTAVYEQYF
.,TRBD1,TRBJ1-2,TRBV4-1,TGCGCCAGCAGCCAAGTCGACAGGGGAGGGGCACTCTATGGCTACACCTTC,CASSQVDRGGALYGYTF
.,TRBD2,TRBJ2-5,TRBV11-1,TGTGCCAGCAGCAGCATAGCGGGGGTTCAAGAGACCCAGTACTTC,CASSSIAGVQETQYF
.,.,TRBJ2-7,TRBV19,TGTGCCAGTAGTACCCAGGGTCCCTACGAGCAGTACTTC,CASSTQGPYEQYF
.,TRBD1,TRBJ2-3,TRBV5-1,TGCGCCAGCAGCTTCTGGGACAGCACTGGCACAGATACGCAGTATTTT,CASSFWDSTGTDTQYF
.,TRBD2,TRBJ2-1,TRBV3-1/TRBV3-2,TGTGCCAGCAGCCAGCGGGGCGGGGGGGCCGATGAGCAGTTCTTC,CASSQRGGGADEQFF
.,TRBD1,TRBJ1-1,TRBV19,TGTGCCAGTAGTATCCGGGACAGAGTCATAAGAGGAGTGAACACTGAAGCTTTCTTT,CASSIRDRVIRGVNTEAFF
.,TRBD1,TRBJ1-2,TRBV7-2,TGTGCCAGCAGCCCCGGGACAGGCTATGGCTACACCTTC,CASSPGTGYGYTF
.,.,TRBJ1-6,TRBV6-6,TGTGCCAGCAGTCCATCTTGGCCAGACTATAATTCACCCCTCCACTTT,CASSPSWPDYNSPLHF
.,TRBD1,TRBJ1-5,TRBV24-1,TGTGCCACCAGTGAGGGCGCAGGGGGCACTCAGCCCCAGCATTTT,CATSEGAGGTQPQHF
.,TRBD2,TRBJ2-1,TRBV4-3,TGCGCCAGCAGCCAAGTCCAGCGGGGGGGTTACAATGAGCAGTTCTTC,CASSQVQRGGYNEQFF
.,TRBD1,TRBJ2-5,TRBV6-4,TGTGCCAGCAGTGACTCTAGATGGGACAGGGAAGAGACCCAGTACTTC,CASSDSRWDREETQYF
.,TRBD1,TRBJ1-1,TRBV13,TGTGCCAGCAGCTCGACTGCGGACCGGGACAGCTCCTCGCCTTGGACTGAAGCTTTCTTT,CASSSTADRDSSSPWTEAFF
.,.,TRBJ1-1,TRBV7-2,TGTGCCAGCAGCTTAGCTCCGGCGGCGAACACTGAAGCTTTCTTT,CASSLAPAANTEAFF
.,TRBD1,TRBJ1-2,TRBV15,TGTGCCACCAGCGTAGGGACAGGGAGGGAGATGGGCTATGGCTACACCTTC,CATSVGTGREMGYGYTF
.,TRBD1,TRBJ1-1,TRBV5-8,TGTGCCAGCAGCTTGAGGGGGCCGTCTGAAGCTTTCTTT,CASSLRGPSEAFF
.,.,TRBJ2-7,TRBV7-2,TGTGCCAGCAGCTTAGCGGGGAGCTACGAGCAGTACTTC,CASSLAGSYEQYF
medium-sized,.,TRBJ2-1,TRBV9,TGTGCCAGCAGCGATGGGGGGAAGTCCTACAATGAGCAGTTCTTC,CASSDGGKSYNEQFF
.,TRBD1,TRBJ1-6,TRBV29-1,TGCAGCGTTAACACAGGGGATAATTCACCCCTCCACTTT,CSVNTGDNSPLHF
.,.,TRBJ1-5,TRBV24-1,TGTGCCACCAGTGATTCAAATCAGCCCCAGCATTTT,CATSDSNQPQHF
once,TRBD2,TRBJ2-5,TRBV6-6,TGTGCCAGCAGTTACGAATTAGCGGGGGGTCAAGAGACCCAGTACTTC,CASSYELAGGQETQYF
.,.,TRBJ1-2,TRBV4-2,TGTGCCAGCAGCCAAGGTGACAGTGGCCTCTATGGCTACACCTTC,CASSQGDSGLYGYTF
.,.,TRBJ2-2,TRBV5-1,TGCGCCAGCAGCTTGGGCGGTCGACCGAACACCGGGGAGCTGTTTTTT,CASSLGGRPNTGELFF
.,TRBD1,TRBJ1-4,TRBV9,TGTGCCAGCAGCCAGACTCAGGGGGCGCGAAAACTGTTTTTT,CASSQTQGARKLFF
.,TRBD1,TRBJ1-4,TRBV30,TGTGCCTGGAGCCACCCTTTCCTTTACGGGACAGTCGAAAAACTGTTTTTT,CAWSHPFLYGTVEKLFF
.,.,TRBJ2-3,TRBV24-1,TGTGCCACCAGTGGTTCCGGGGGAAGCACAGATACGCAGTATTTT,CATSGSGGSTDTQYF
.,TRBD2,TRBJ2-1,TRBV15,TGTGCCACCAGCAGAGCCGGGACTAGCGGGGTTAGTGAGCAGTTCTTC,CATSRAGTSGVSEQFF
.,.,TRBJ2-7,TRBV5-5,TGTGCCAGCAGCTTTCGGGTGCAGTCGGCTACCTACGAGCAGTACTTC,CASSFRVQSATYEQYF